This T cell receptor beta chain was observed in a study of blood T cell repertoires in COVID-19 (dated by TCRdb to about 2020). In the study overall: Samples covering the acute and convalescent phases of COVID-19 were provided by collaborators in the United States, Italy and Spain. The material from the prospective study consisted of cDNA or gDNA derived from T cells, B-cell-depleted T cells, or PBMCs. Deeply sampled blood TCRbeta repertoires from subjects exposed to, actively infected with, or recovered from COVID-19 were included in the dataset. A freely available public database, intended as a resource for researchers studying the immune response to SARS-CoV-2, is where the repertoires were released. The samples were drawn from the first 160 participants of the ongoing ImmuneRACE study and from 1,254 subjects provided by 6 global collaborators. A de-identified subject ID, COVID-19 status, age in years and sex were almost always included in the sample metadata. Where HLA class I and class II types were available, the types were taken from metadata supplied by the sample provider, not from assay-based typing.

The immunoSEQ Assay, a bias-controlled multiplex PCR, was used to amplify TCRbeta CDR3 regions from genomic DNA. On the authors' methods: Within the assay, amplification of reference gene primers was used to estimate how many nucleated cells each sample contained. Sequence reads were collapsed and filtered to measure the absolute abundance of every unique TCRbeta CDR3 rearrangement. For each sample, productive Simpson clonality was calculated as the square root of Simpson's diversity index over productive rearrangements. Drawn from immuneACCESS, this table holds only the in-frame rearrangements with V and J called that TCRdb kept. Clones are partly lost; checked studies trace under half to an unresolved V gene and leave the rest unexplained. That table supplies the V and J calls and clone size; D and trimming were determined from the DNA. The sample contains some 150,000 clones, about 89% of them found a single time. The biggest ten clones account for approximately 40% of the sample.

A remark on this clone: The clone's antigen remains unknown. No clone much larger than this one lies a single base away; base qualities are absent. The sample holds other DNA sequences that translate to the same CDR3.

Samples from volunteer blood donors who had recovered from COVID-19 were contributed by a second Seattle source. Each collaborating institution followed its own protocols to collect whole blood in K2EDTA tubes. For TCRbeta analysis, collaborators shipped samples as frozen whole blood, isolated PBMCs, or DNA extracted from either of those sample types. After removal of 5 bases from V and 5 bases from J, the junction retains 2 bases not matched to a gene. The germline V gene supplies CDR1 MNHEY and CDR2 SVGAGI. The CDR3, from cysteine to phenylalanine, totals 13 residues. Just CDR3 DNA is preserved here, 39 bases in frame from base 1. What the research found in general, with its limitations: Clinical and demographic metadata were provided uncurated, with the amount varying by source and participant.

The receptor comes from a man aged 50 to 59 who had recovered from COVID-19. The sequencing input was peripheral blood. The chain was built from TRBV6-5 and TRBJ1-2; TRBD1 matches 10 bases in the middle. Here is the DNA: TGTGCCAGCAGTCGACAGGGGGCATATGGCTACACCTTC. Its product reads: CASSRQGAYGYTF.